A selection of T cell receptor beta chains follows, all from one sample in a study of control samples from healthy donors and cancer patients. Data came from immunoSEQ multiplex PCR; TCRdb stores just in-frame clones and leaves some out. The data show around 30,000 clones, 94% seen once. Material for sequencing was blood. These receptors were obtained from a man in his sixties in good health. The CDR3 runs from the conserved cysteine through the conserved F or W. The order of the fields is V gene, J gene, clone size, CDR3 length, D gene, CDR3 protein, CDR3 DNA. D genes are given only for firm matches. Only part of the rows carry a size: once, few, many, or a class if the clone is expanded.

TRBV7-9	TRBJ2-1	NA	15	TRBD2	CASSPPGAGGNEQFF	TGTGCCAGCAGCCCCCCAGGGGCGGGGGGAAATGAGCAGTTCTTC
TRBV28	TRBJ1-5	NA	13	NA	CASSPYSNQPQHF	TGTGCCAGCAGCCCTTATAGCAATCAGCCCCAGCATTTT
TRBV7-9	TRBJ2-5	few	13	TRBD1	CASSLRGLDGQYF	TGTGCCAGCAGCTTAAGGGGGCTTGACGGCCAGTACTTC
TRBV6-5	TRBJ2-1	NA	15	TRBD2	CASSRSGGTYNEQFF	TGTGCCAGCAGCCGTAGCGGGGGGACCTACAATGAGCAGTTCTTC
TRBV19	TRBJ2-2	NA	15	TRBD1	CASSLTGMNTGELFF	TGTGCCAGTAGCCTGACAGGGATGAACACCGGGGAGCTGTTTTTT
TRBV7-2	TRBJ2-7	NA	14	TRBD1	CASSRGTGRYEQYF	TGTGCCAGCAGCCGGGGGACAGGGCGGTACGAGCAGTACTTC
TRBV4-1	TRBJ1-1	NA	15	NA	CASSQDERANTEAFF	TGCGCCAGCAGCCAAGATGAAAGGGCAAACACTGAAGCTTTCTTT
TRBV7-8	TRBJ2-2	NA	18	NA	CASSSPRPGTVNTGELFF	TGTGCCAGCAGCTCCCCCCGACCCGGGACGGTGAACACCGGGGAGCTGTTTTTT
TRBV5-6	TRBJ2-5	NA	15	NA	CASSLRAETQETQYF	TGTGCCAGCAGCTTGCGAGCGGAAACTCAAGAGACCCAGTACTTC
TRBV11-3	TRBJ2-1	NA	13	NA	CASSLKRDNEQFF	TGTGCCAGCAGCTTAAAAAGAGACAATGAGCAGTTCTTC
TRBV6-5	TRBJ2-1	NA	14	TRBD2	CASSWGLANNEQFF	TGTGCCAGCAGTTGGGGACTAGCGAACAATGAGCAGTTCTTC
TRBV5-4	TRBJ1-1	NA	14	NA	CASRVTGQNTEAFF	TGTGCCAGCAGAGTAACAGGACAGAACACTGAAGCTTTCTTT
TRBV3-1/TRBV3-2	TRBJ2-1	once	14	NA	CASSRKGGQNEQFF	TGTGCCAGCAGCCGAAAGGGGGGCCAGAATGAGCAGTTCTTC
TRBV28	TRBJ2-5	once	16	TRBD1	CASTTPGQGLPETQYF	TGTGCCAGCACTACCCCCGGACAGGGACTGCCAGAGACCCAGTACTTC
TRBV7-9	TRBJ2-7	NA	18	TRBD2	CASSLASGGLRSSYEQYF	TGTGCCAGCAGCTTAGCGTCGGGGGGGTTAAGGAGCTCCTACGAGCAGTACTTC
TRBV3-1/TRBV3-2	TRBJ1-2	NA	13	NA	CASSQETANGYTF	TGTGCCAGCAGCCAAGAAACTGCGAATGGCTACACCTTC
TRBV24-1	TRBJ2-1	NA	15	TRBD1	CATGDGTGPPNEQFF	TGTGCCACCGGCGACGGGACAGGGCCACCAAATGAGCAATTCTTC
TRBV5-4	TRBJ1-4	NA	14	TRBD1	CASSHGTGREKLFF	TGTGCCAGCAGCCATGGGACAGGGAGAGAAAAACTGTTTTTT
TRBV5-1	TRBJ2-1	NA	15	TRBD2	CASSRGLAGGQFQFF	TGCGCCAGCAGCCGCGGACTAGCGGGGGGGCAGTTCCAGTTCTTC
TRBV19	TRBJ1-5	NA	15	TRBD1	CASSIDPGGWQPQHF	TGTGCCAGTAGTATAGATCCAGGGGGCTGGCAGCCCCAGCATTTT
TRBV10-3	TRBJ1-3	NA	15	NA	CAISEGVGSANTIYF	TGTGCCATCAGTGAAGGGGTCGGATCAGCAAACACCATATATTTT
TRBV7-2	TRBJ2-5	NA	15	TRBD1	CASSLQQGAQETQYF	TGTGCCAGCAGCCTACAACAGGGGGCCCAAGAGACCCAGTACTTC
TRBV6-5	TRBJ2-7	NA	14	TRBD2	CASSYLKVAGELYF	TGTGCCAGCAGTTACTTGAAGGTAGCGGGAGAGCTGTACTTC
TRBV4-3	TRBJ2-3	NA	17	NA	CASSQGTRTASTDTQYF	TGCGCCAGCAGCCAAGGGACCCGGACAGCTAGCACAGATACGCAGTATTTT
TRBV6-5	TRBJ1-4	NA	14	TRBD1	CASSLDRDQGKLFF	TGTGCCAGCAGTCTTGACAGGGACCAAGGAAAACTGTTTTTT
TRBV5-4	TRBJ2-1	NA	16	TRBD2	CASSSGPSGGENEQFF	TGTGCCAGCAGCTCCGGGCCTAGCGGGGGGGAGAATGAGCAGTTCTTC
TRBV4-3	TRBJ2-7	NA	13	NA	CASSRTQSYEQYF	TGCGCCAGCAGCCGCACACAGTCCTACGAGCAGTACTTC
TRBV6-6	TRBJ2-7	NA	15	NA	CASSTSGSSSYEQYF	TGTGCCAGCAGCACCTCGGGTAGCAGCTCCTACGAGCAGTACTTC
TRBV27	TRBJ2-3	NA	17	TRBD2	CASRQFSAGGLTDTQYF	TGTGCCAGTCGTCAGTTCTCAGCGGGGGGCCTCACAGATACGCAGTATTTT
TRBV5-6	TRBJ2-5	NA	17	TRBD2	CASSLRGLAGDLETQYF	TGTGCCAGCAGCTTGAGGGGACTAGCGGGGGACTTAGAGACCCAGTACTTC
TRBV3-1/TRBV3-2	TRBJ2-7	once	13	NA	CASSQNTFYEQYF	TGTGCCAGCAGCCAAAATACTTTTTACGAGCAGTACTTC
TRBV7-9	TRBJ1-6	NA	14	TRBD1	CASSTGTGNSPLHF	TGTGCCAGCAGCACCGGGACAGGGAATTCACCCCTCCACTTT
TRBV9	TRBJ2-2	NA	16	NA	CASSSQGGAGTGELFF	TGTGCCAGCAGCTCCCAGGGGGGGGCCGGAACCGGGGAGCTGTTTTTT
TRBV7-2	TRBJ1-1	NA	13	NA	CASSPNRATEAFF	TGTGCCAGCAGCCCGAACAGGGCCACTGAAGCTTTCTTT
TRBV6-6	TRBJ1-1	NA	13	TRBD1	CASRDRGNTEAFF	TGTGCCAGCAGAGACAGGGGAAACACTGAAGCTTTCTTT
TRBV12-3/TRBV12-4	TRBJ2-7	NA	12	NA	CASSQGRYEQYF	TGTGCCAGCAGTCAGGGACGGTACGAGCAGTACTTC
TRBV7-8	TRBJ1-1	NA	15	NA	CASSYSHRTNTEAFF	TGTGCCAGCAGCTATAGCCACAGGACGAACACTGAAGCTTTCTTT
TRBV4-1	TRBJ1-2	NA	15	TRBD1	CASSPGTGVNYGYTF	TGCGCCAGCAGCCCGGGGACAGGAGTAAACTATGGCTACACCTTC
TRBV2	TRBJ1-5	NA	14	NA	CASSAMDSNQPQHF	TGTGCCAGCAGTGCCATGGACAGTAATCAGCCCCAGCATTTT
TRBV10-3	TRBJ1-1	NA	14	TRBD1	CAIREDRANTEAFF	TGTGCCATCAGAGAAGACAGGGCGAACACTGAAGCTTTCTTT
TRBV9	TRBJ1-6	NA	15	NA	CASSVAGGDRSPLHF	TGTGCCAGCAGCGTAGCTGGGGGGGATCGTTCACCCCTCCACTTT
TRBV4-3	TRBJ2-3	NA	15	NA	CASSQDRTTTDTQYF	TGCGCCAGCAGCCAAGATAGGACAACGACAGATACGCAGTATTTT
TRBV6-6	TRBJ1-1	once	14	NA	CASRDGGGFTEAFF	TGTGCCAGCAGGGACGGGGGAGGTTTCACTGAAGCTTTCTTT
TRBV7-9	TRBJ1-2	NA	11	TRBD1	CASGQDYGYTF	TGTGCCAGCGGACAGGACTATGGCTACACCTTC
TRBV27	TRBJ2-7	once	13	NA	CASSRGFFYEQYF	TGTGCCAGCTCCAGGGGTTTCTTCTACGAGCAGTACTTC
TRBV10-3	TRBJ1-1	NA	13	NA	CAIAWDGNTEAFF	TGTGCCATCGCATGGGATGGGAACACTGAAGCTTTCTTT
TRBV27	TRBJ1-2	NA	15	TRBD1	CASSSNRGINYGYTF	TGTGCCAGCAGTTCGAACAGGGGAATAAACTATGGCTACACCTTC
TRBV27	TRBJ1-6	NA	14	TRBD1	CASSLGTAVSPLHF	TGTGCCAGCAGTTTAGGGACAGCCGTCTCACCCCTCCACTTT
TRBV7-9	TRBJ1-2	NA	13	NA	CASSQQDTDGYTF	TGTGCCAGCAGCCAACAGGACACCGATGGCTACACCTTC
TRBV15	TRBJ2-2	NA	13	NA	CATSPANTGELFF	TGTGCCACCAGTCCGGCGAACACCGGGGAGCTGTTTTTT
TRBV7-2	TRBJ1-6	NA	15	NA	CASSLEGRGNSPLHF	TGTGCCAGCAGCTTAGAAGGGAGGGGGAATTCACCCCTCCACTTT
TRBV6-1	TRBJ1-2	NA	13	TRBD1	CASSELGTGGNTF	TGTGCCAGCAGTGAACTTGGGACAGGGGGCAACACCTTC
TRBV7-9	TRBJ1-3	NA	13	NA	CASSQAEGNTIYF	TGTGCCAGCAGCCAAGCAGAGGGAAACACCATATATTTT
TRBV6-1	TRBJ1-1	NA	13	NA	CASSEGQYTEAFF	TGTGCCAGCAGTGAAGGGCAGTACACTGAAGCTTTCTTT
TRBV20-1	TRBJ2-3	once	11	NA	CSARRPDTQYF	TGCAGTGCACGCCGGCCAGATACGCAGTATTTT
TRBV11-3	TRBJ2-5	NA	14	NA	CASSKAGTEETQYF	TGTGCCAGCAGCAAAGCCGGGACCGAAGAGACCCAGTACTTC
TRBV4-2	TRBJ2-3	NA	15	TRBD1	CASSPLGTGADTQYF	TGTGCCAGCAGCCCCCTGGGGACAGGGGCAGATACGCAGTATTTT